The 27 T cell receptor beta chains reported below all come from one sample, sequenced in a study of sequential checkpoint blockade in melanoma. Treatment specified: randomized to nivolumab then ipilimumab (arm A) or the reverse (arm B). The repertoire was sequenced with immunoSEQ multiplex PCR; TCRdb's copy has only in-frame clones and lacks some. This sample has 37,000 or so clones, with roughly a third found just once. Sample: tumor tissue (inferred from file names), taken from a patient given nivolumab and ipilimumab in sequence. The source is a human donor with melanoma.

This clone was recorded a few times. CDR3 bases: TGTGCCAGCAGCCCCAACGGTGGAAACACCATATATTTT. It encodes CASSPNGGNTIYF. This sequence joins TRBV9 and TRBJ1-3; D gene ambiguous. Germline assignment: CDR1 SGDLS and CDR2 YYNGEE. The CDR3 covers 13 residues. Trimming removed 4 bases from V and 3 bases from J, with 8 bases in between.

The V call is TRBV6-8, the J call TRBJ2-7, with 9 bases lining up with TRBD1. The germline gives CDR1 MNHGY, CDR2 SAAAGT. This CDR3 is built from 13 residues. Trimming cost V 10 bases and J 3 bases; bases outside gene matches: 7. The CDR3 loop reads CAISRDRDYEQYF. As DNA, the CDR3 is TGTGCCATCAGCCGGGACAGGGACTACGAGCAGTACTTC.

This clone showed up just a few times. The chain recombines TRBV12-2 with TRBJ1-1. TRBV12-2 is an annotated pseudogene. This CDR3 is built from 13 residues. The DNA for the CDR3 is TGTGCAAGTCGCTTAGCTGGGGACACTGAAGCTTTCTTT. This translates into CASRLAGDTEAFF.

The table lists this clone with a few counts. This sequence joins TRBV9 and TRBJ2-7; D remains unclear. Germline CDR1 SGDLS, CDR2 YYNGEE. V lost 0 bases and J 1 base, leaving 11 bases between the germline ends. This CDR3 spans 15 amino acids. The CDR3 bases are TGTGCCAGCAGCGTAGGGTCCGCCAGGTCCTACGAGCAGTACTTC. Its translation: CASSVGSARSYEQYF.

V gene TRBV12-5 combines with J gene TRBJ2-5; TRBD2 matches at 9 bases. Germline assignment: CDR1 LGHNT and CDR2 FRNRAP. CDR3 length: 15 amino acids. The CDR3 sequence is CASIRGGSGSQTQYF. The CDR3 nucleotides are TGTGCCAGCATTCGAGGTGGTAGCGGGAGTCAGACCCAGTACTTC.

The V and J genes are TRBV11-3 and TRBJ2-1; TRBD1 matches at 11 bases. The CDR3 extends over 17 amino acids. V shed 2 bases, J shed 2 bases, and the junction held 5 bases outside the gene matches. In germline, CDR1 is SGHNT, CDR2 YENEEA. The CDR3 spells CASSLKGGQGAYNEQFF. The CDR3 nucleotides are TGTGCCAGCAGCTTAAAAGGGGGACAGGGGGCCTACAATGAGCAGTTCTTC.

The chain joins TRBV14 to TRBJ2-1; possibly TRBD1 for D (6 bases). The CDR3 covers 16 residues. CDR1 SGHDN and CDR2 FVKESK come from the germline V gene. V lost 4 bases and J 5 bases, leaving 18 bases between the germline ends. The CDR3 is CASSPIRDTLNNEQFF. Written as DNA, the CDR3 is TGTGCCAGCAGCCCGATTCGGGACACCCTAAACAATGAGCAGTTCTTC.

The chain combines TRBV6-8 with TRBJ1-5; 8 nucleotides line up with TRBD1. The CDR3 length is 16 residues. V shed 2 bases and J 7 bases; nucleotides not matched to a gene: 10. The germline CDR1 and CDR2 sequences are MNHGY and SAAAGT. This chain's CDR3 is CASSYEGQGARQPQHF. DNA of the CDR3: TGTGCCAGCAGTTACGAGGGGCAGGGGGCAAGGCAGCCCCAGCATTTT.

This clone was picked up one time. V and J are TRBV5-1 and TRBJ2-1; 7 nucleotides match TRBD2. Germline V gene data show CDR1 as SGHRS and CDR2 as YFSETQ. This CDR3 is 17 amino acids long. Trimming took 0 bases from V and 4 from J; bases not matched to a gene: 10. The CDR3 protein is CASSLGGSGAIYNEQFF. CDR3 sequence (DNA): TGCGCCAGCAGCTTGGGGGGAAGCGGGGCGATTTACAATGAGCAGTTCTTC.

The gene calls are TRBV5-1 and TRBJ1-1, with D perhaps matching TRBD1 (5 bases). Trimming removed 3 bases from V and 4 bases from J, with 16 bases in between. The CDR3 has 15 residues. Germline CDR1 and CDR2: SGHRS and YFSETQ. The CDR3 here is CASSWGGGAGTEAFF. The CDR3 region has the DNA TGCGCCAGCAGCTGGGGAGGAGGGGCAGGCACTGAAGCTTTCTTT.

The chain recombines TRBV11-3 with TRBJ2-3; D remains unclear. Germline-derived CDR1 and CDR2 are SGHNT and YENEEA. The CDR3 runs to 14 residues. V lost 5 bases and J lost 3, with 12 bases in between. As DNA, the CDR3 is TGTGCCAGCAGCCCCCAACTTAAGACAGATACGCAGTATTTT. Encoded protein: CASSPQLKTDTQYF.

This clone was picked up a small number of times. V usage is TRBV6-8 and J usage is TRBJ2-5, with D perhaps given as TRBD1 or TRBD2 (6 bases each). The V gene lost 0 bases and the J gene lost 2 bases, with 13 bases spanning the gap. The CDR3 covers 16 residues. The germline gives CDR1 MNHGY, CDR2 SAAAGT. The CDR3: CASSYSLSGAQETQYF. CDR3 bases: TGTGCCAGCAGTTACTCCCTCTCGGGGGCACAAGAGACCCAGTACTTC.

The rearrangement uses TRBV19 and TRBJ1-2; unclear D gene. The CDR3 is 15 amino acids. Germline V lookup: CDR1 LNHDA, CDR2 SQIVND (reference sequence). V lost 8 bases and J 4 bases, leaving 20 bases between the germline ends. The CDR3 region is CASETNGDWSYGYTF. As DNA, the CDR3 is TGTGCCAGTGAGACGAACGGGGATTGGAGCTATGGCTACACCTTC.

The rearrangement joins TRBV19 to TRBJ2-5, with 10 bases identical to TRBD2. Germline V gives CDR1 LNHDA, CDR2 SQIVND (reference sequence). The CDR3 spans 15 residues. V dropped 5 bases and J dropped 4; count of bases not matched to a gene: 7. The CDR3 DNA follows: TGTGCCAGTAGTGACCTTAGCGGGGGGAGAGAGACCCAGTACTTC. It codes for CASSDLSGGRETQYF. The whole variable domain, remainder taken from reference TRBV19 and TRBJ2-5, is DGGITQSPKYLFRKEGQNVTLSCEQNLNHDAMYWYRQDPGQGLRLIYYSQIVNDFQKGDIAEGYSVSREKKESFPLTVTSAQKNPTAFYLCASSDLSGGRETQYFGPGTRLLVL.

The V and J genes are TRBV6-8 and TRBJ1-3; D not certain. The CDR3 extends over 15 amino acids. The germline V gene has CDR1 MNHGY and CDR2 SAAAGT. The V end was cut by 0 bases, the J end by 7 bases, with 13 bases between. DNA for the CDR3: TGTGCCAGCAGTTACTCTTCAAGGGTCGGGAACACCATATATTTT. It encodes CASSYSSRVGNTIYF.

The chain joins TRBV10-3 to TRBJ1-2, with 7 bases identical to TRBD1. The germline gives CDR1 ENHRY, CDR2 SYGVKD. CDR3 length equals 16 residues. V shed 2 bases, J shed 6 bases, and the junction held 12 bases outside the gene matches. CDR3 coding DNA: TGTGCCATCAGTGAGCGGCTAACTGACAGGGTTAATGGCTACACCTTC. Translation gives CAISERLTDRVNGYTF.

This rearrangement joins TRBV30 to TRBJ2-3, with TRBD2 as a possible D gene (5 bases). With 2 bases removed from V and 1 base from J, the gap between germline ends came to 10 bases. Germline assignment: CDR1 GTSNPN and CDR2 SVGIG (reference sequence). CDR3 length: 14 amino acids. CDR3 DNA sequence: TGTGCCTGGAGTCGGGGAGTCGGCACAGATACGCAGTATTTT. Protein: CAWSRGVGTDTQYF.

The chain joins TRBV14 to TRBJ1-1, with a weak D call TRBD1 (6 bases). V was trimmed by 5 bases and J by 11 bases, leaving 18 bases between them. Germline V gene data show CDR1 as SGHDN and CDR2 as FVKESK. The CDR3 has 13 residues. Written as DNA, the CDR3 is TGTGCCAGCAGCAATACTCCGGGGGGCATCGCTTTCTTT. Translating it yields CASSNTPGGIAFF.

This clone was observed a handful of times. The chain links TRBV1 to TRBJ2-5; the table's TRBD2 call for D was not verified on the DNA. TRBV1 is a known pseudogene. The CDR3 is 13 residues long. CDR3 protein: CASSQGLEETQYF. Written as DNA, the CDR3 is TGCGCCAGCAGCCAGGGACTAGAAGAGACCCAGTACTTC.

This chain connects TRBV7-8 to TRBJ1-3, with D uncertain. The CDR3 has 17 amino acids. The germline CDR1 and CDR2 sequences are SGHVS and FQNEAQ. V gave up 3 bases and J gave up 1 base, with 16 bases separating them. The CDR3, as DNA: TGTGCCAGCAGCTTGGTTGAGACAAGCCTTTCTGGAAACACCATATATTTT. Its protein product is CASSLVETSLSGNTIYF.

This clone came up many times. The CDR3 is CASSLGGMSSYEQYF. For the CDR3, the DNA is TGTGCCAGCAGCTTAGGCGGCATGAGCTCCTACGAGCAGTACTTC. This chain links TRBV11-3 with TRBJ2-7; D not resolved. Germline assignment: CDR1 SGHNT and CDR2 YENEEA. V shed 1 base and J shed 0 bases, with 10 bases lying between them. CDR3 length: 15 residues.

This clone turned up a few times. CDR3 sequence: CASKGPTEAFF. The CDR3 coding sequence is TGTGCCAGTAAAGGGCCCACTGAAGCTTTCTTT. The gene calls are TRBV19 and TRBJ1-1; D gene uncertain. From germline, CDR1 is LNHDA and CDR2 SQIVND (reference sequence). The CDR3 sequence is 11 residues long. V lost 7 bases, J lost 4 bases, and 7 bases lay in between.

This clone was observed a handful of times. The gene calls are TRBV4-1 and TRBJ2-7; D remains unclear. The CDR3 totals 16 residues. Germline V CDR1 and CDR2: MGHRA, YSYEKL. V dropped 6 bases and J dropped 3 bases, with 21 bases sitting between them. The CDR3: CASRRDYSAGGYEQYF. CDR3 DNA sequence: TGCGCCAGCAGACGCGATTACTCAGCAGGTGGCTACGAGCAGTACTTC.

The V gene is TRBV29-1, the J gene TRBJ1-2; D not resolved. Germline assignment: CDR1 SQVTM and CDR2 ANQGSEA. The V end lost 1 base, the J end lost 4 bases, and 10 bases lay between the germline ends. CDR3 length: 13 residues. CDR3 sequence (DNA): TGCAGCGTTGAAGTTCTCGCCCCCTATGGCTACACCTTC. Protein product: CSVEVLAPYGYTF. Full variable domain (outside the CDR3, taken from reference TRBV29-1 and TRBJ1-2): SAVISQKPSRDICQRGTSLTIQCQVDSQVTMMFWYRQQPGQSLTLIATANQGSEATYESGFVIDKFPISRPNLTFSTLTVSNMSPEDSSIYLCSVEVLAPYGYTFGSGTRLTVV.

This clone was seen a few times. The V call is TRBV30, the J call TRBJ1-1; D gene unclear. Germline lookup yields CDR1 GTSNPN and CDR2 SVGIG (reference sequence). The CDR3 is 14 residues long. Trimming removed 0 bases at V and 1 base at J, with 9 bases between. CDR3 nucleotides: TGTGCCTGGAGTGTCGGTCTCTCGAACACTGAAGCTTTCTTT. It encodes CAWSVGLSNTEAFF.

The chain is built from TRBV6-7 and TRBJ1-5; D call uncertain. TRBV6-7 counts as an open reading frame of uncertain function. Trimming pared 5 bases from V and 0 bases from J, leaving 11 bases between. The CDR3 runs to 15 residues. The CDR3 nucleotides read TGTGCCAGCAGTGTCTTAGACGGTAGCAATCAGCCCCAGCATTTT. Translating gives CASSVLDGSNQPQHF.

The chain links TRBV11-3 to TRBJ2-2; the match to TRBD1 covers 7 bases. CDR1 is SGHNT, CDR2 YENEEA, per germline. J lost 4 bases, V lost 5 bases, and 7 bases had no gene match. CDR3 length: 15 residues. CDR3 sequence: CASSHDRVRTGELFF. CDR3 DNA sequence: TGTGCCAGCAGCCATGACAGGGTCCGCACCGGGGAGCTGTTTTTT.